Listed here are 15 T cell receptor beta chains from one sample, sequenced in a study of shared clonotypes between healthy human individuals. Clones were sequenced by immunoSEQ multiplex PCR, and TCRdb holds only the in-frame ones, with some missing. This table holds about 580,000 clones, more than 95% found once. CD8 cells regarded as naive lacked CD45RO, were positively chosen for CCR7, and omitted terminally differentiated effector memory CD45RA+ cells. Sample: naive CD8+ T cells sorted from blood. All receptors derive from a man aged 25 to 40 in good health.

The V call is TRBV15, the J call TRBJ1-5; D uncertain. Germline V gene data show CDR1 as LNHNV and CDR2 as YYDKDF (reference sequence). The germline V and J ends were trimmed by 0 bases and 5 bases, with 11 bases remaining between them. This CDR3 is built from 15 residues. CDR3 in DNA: TGTGCCACCAGCAGAGAACGGGATGGGGATCAGCCCCAGCATTTT. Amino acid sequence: CATSRERDGDQPQHF.

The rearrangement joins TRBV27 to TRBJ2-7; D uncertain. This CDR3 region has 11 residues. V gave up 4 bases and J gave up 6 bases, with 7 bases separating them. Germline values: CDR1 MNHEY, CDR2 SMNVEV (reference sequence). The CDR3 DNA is TGTGCCAGCAGTTCCCAAAGCGAGCAGTACTTC. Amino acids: CASSSQSEQYF.

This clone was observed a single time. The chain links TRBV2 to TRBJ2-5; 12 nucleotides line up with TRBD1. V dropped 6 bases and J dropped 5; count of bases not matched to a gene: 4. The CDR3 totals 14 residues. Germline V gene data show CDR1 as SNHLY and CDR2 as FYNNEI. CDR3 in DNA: TGTGCCAGCAGGGACGGGACAGGGGGCGAGACCCAGTACTTC. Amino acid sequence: CASRDGTGGETQYF.

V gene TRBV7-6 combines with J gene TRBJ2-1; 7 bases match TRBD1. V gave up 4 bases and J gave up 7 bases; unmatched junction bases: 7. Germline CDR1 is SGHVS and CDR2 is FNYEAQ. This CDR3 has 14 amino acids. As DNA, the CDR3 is TGTGCCAGCAGCTCCCGACAGGGAAGGAATGAGCAGTTCTTC. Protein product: CASSSRQGRNEQFF. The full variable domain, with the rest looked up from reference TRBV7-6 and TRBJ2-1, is GAGVSQSPRYKVTKRGQDVALRCDPISGHVSLYWYRQALGQGPEFLTYFNYEAQQDKSGLPNDRFSAERPEGSISTLTIQRTEQRDSAMYRCASSSRQGRNEQFFGPGTRLTVL.

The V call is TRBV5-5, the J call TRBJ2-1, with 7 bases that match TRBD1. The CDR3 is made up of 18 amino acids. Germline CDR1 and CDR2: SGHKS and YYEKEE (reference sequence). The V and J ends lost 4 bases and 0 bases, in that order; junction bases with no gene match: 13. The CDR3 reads CASSPRGGSVISYNEQFF. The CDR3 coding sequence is TGTGCCAGCAGCCCGAGAGGGGGCAGCGTTATCTCCTACAATGAGCAGTTCTTC.

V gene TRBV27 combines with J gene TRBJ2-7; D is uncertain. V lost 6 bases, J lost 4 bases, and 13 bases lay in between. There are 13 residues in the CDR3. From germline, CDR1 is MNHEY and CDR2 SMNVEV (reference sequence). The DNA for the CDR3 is TGTGCCAGCAGGTCAGGCATTCAATACGAGCAGTACTTC. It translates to CASRSGIQYEQYF.

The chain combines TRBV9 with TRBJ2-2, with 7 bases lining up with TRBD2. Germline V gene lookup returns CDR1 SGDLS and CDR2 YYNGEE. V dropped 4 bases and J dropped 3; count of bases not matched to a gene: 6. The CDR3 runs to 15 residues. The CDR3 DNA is TGTGCCAGCAGCCCCACGGGAGGTTACACCGGGGAGCTGTTTTTT. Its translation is CASSPTGGYTGELFF. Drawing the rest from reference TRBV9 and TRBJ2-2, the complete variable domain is DSGVTQTPKHLITATGQRVTLRCSPRSGDLSVYWYQQSLDQGLQFLIQYYNGEERAKGNILERFSAQQFPDLHSELNLSSLELGDSALYFCASSPTGGYTGELFFGEGSRLTVL.

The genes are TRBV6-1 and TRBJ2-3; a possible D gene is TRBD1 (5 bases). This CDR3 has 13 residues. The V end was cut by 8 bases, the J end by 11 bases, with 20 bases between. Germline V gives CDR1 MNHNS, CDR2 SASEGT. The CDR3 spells CASGKGELGWQYF. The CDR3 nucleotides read TGTGCCAGCGGTAAAGGGGAACTCGGTTGGCAGTATTTT.

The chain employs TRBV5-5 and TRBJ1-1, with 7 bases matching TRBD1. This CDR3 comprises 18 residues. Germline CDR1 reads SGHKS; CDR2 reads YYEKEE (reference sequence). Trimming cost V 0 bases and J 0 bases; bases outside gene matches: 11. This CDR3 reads CASSLVGSTRGMNTEAFF. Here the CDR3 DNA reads TGTGCCAGCAGCTTGGTAGGATCGACCAGGGGGATGAACACTGAAGCTTTCTTT.

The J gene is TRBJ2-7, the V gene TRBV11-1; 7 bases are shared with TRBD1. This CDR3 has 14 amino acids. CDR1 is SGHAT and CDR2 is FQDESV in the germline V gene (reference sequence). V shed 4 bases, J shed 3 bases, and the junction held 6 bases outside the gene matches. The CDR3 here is CASSSPGQLYEQYF. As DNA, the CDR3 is TGTGCCAGCAGCTCTCCGGGACAGCTCTACGAGCAGTACTTC.

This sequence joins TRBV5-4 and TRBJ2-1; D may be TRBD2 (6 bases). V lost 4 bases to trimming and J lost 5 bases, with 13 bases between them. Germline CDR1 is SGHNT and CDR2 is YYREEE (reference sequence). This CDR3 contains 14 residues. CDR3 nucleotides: TGTGCCAGCAGCCCCCCGGGACTCAACAATGAGCAGTTCTTC. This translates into CASSPPGLNNEQFF.

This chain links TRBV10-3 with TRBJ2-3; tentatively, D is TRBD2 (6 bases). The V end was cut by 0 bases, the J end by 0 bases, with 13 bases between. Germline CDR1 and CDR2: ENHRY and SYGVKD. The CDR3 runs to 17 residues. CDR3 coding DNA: TGTGCCATCAGTGAGTCCCATCCTAGCGCGAGCACAGATACGCAGTATTTT. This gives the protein CAISESHPSASTDTQYF.

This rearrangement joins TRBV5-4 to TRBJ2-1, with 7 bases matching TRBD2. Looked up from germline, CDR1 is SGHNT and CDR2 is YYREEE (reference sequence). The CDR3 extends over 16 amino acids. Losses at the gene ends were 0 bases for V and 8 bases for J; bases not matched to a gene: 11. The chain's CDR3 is CASSLDTGGMRHEQFF. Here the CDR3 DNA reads TGTGCCAGCAGCTTGGATACGGGAGGCATGCGTCATGAGCAGTTCTTC.

The CDR3 sequence: CASSPRDRSQETQYF. CDR3 nucleotides: TGTGCCAGCAGCCCCCGGGACAGGAGCCAAGAGACCCAGTACTTC. The chain recombines TRBV7-9 with TRBJ2-5; 8 bases align to TRBD1. The CDR3 spans 15 residues. Germline loops: CDR1 SEHNR, CDR2 FQNEAQ (reference sequence). Trimming removed 5 bases from V and 1 base from J; junction bases left unmatched: 6.

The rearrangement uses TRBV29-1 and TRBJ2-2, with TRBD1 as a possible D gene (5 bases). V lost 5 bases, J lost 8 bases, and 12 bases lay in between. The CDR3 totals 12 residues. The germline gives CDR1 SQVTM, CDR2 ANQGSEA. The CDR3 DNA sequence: TGCAGCGTTCAGGACAAATGGGGGGAGCTGTTTTTT. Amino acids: CSVQDKWGELFF.